This T cell receptor beta chain was retrieved from a study of CD4 T cells in relation to SARS-CoV-2 and coronaviruses. General study points: Memory recall responses, not primary responses primed in culture, are what the assay detects. Crossreactivity was assessed only for spike protein, not other viral proteins.

Before the COVID-19 pandemic, during about 2010-2019, CD4+ T cells were taken from unexposed donors. Cryopreserved PBMCs were CD4-enriched, then split into naive and memory cells. This clone was picked up one time. Its cognate antigen is unknown. The V gene lost 7 bases and the J gene lost 0 bases, with 7 bases spanning the gap. Germline V lookup: CDR1 SNHLY, CDR2 FYNNEI. CDR3 length equals 13 residues. Naive and memory CD4+ T cell DNA was deep-sequenced without culture. TCRdb's table, derived via immunoSEQ multiplex PCR, lists solely in-frame clones and lacks some. This repertoire shows about 59,000 clones, around 86% found once; its top ten account for approximately 1.4%.

Sequencing input: memory CD4+ T cells from PBMCs. The receptor was derived from a human donor in good health. V is TRBV2 and J is TRBJ1-5; D is ambiguous. The DNA for the CDR3 is TGTGCCAGCAAGGAATATAGCAATCAGCCCCAGCATTTT. Its protein is CASKEYSNQPQHF. Full variable domain (missing parts from reference TRBV2 and TRBJ1-5): EPEVTQTPSHQVTQMGQEVILRCVPISNHLYFYWYRQILGQKVEFLVSFYNNEISEKSEIFDDQFSVERPDGSNFTLKIRSTKLEDSAMYFCASKEYSNQPQHFGDGTRLSIL.